The clone carrying this T cell receptor beta chain was recorded only once. The entry originates in a study of blood T cell repertoires in COVID-19. Study details: The United States, Italy and Spain were the sources of the acute and convalescent COVID-19 samples. Sources were T cells, B-cell-depleted T cells, or PBMCs; the material itself was cDNA or gDNA.

The ends lost 3 bases at V and 4 bases at J; junction bases unmatched: 8. CDR3 length equals 16 residues. Germline V gene sequence: CDR1 SGHAT, CDR2 FQDESV (reference sequence). Per the authors' pipeline: From reference gene primer amplification, estimates of nucleated cell counts were derived. Produced via immunoSEQ multiplex PCR; TCRdb's table is partial and in-frame only. The DNA gave D and trimming, while V, J and clone size come from that table. The repertoire holds about 110,000 clones, around 81% seen once, with approximately 4.1% in the top ten. The chain combines TRBV11-1 with TRBJ2-3; TRBD1 matches at 9 bases. This sequence was found in a woman between 65 and 79 years old with acute or convalescent COVID-19. Sequences were obtained from peripheral blood. CDR3 amino acids: CASSLGDRVLPDTQYF. Here the CDR3 DNA reads TGTGCCAGCAGCTTGGGGGACAGGGTTCTTCCAGATACGCAGTATTTT.